This TCR beta chain was captured in a study of blood T cell repertoires in COVID-19. Turning to the study itself: The samples span acute and convalescent COVID-19 from the United States, Italy and Spain.

Seattle patients were enrolled while actively infected and followed longitudinally. The CDR3 spans 13 residues. V was clipped by 0 bases and J by 4 bases, with 7 bases between them. Germline V gene data show CDR1 as SGDLS and CDR2 as YYNGEE. Original processing methods: Reference gene primer amplification yielded estimated nucleated cell counts. The table came from immunoSEQ multiplex PCR; TCRdb's copy has only in-frame clones and leaves some out. The V and J calls and clone size were taken over from that table, and D and trimming were inferred from the DNA. The sample comprises roughly 390,000 clones, 87% of which are singletons, and 10% rests with the top ten.

This receptor was taken from a woman in her twenties or thirties with COVID-19, enrolled during active disease. The V gene is TRBV9, the J gene TRBJ1-1, with D uncertain. The sequenced sample consisted of peripheral blood. The CDR3 DNA follows: TGTGCCAGCAGCGTAGTTGTCGGCACTGAAGCTTTCTTT. Its translation: CASSVVVGTEAFF.